The subject of this entry is one T cell receptor beta chain. Its antigen is undetermined. These data are taken from a study of cytomegalovirus exposure and HLA in healthy donors. Study information: HLA-typed donors were the source of some 80 million unique TCRs, which an early data release held.

The CDR3 runs to 14 residues. CDR1 is SGHRS, CDR2 YFSETQ, per germline. Trimming stripped 5 bases from V and 4 bases from J, with 13 bases between. PCR employed 60 Vbeta and 13 Jbeta primers. The table came from immunoSEQ multiplex PCR; TCRdb's copy has only in-frame clones and leaves some out. The sample shows more than 90,000 clones, around three quarters of them seen only once. General observations from the study: An analysis that came later showed most CMV-associated TCR beta chains appearing HLA-restricted.

The receptor's source is a woman in her 30s in good health and CMV-seronegative. The genes are TRBV5-1 and TRBJ1-3; D not certain. The sequenced material came from PBMCs. CDR3 sequence: CASSRGMEGNTIYF. The CDR3, as DNA: TGCGCCAGCAGTCGCGGGATGGAGGGAAACACCATATATTTT.